Listed below are T cell receptor beta chains from one sample, sequenced in a study of T cells expressing NK-cell markers. TCRdb re-called the 5' RACE reads and shows each CDR3 protein once, DNA omitted. The sample table sets out about 260,000 distinct CDR3 sequences. Sequenced input: blood T cells: a sorted CD56 or NKG2C T cell subset, CD4+ or CD8+ T cells, or bulk PBMC T cells (not recorded which). These receptors came from a man younger than 35 in good health. Each CDR3 is given with its conserved first and last residue.

CDR3aa: CSVEPSGTHEQFF
j_gene: TRBJ2-1
len: 13
v_gene: TRBV29-1

CDR3aa: CASSLGEGQPQHF
j_gene: TRBJ1-5
len: 13
v_gene: TRBV5-1

CDR3aa: CASSQALDPKTKNIQYF
j_gene: TRBJ2-4
len: 17
v_gene: TRBV4-3

CDR3aa: CASSPDRGRDQPQHF
j_gene: TRBJ1-5
len: 15
v_gene: TRBV6-5

CDR3aa: CASSNRGHTEAFF
j_gene: TRBJ1-1
len: 13
v_gene: TRBV6-6

CDR3aa: CSAREASGRTQYF
j_gene: TRBJ2-5
len: 13
v_gene: TRBV20-1

CDR3aa: CASSLGSAGNQPQHF
j_gene: TRBJ1-5
len: 15
v_gene: TRBV7-8

CDR3aa: CAIRNGLGYEQYF
j_gene: TRBJ2-7
len: 13
v_gene: TRBV10-3

CDR3aa: CASSVGTEPYEQYF
j_gene: TRBJ2-7
len: 14
v_gene: TRBV9

CDR3aa: CASSTRSGQDEYF
j_gene: TRBJ2-5
len: 13
v_gene: TRBV6-1

CDR3aa: CASSHSGTGGNQPQHF
j_gene: TRBJ1-5
len: 16
v_gene: TRBV3-1

CDR3aa: CASSPTRGRREQFF
j_gene: TRBJ2-1
len: 14
v_gene: TRBV18

CDR3aa: CASSTPNADTQYF
j_gene: TRBJ2-3
len: 13
v_gene: TRBV12-3/TRBV12-4

CDR3aa: CASSDGTSGSPRRETQYF
j_gene: TRBJ2-5
len: 18
v_gene: TRBV11-1

CDR3aa: CASSLAGREATDTQYF
j_gene: TRBJ2-3
len: 16
v_gene: TRBV5-1

CDR3aa: CASSVVGWTSRDTGELFF
j_gene: TRBJ2-2
len: 18
v_gene: TRBV9

CDR3aa: CSAPALTNEKLFF
j_gene: TRBJ1-4
len: 13
v_gene: TRBV20-1

CDR3aa: CSASEVAGGRTDTQYF
j_gene: TRBJ2-3
len: 16
v_gene: TRBV20-1

CDR3aa: CASSQAAGFDEQFF
j_gene: TRBJ2-1
len: 14
v_gene: TRBV3-1

CDR3aa: CASSLDGAPDTQYF
j_gene: TRBJ2-3
len: 14
v_gene: TRBV5-1

CDR3aa: CASSLVGGLAAHGELFF
j_gene: TRBJ2-2
len: 17
v_gene: TRBV5-4

CDR3aa: CASSIYPSTGSGSNEQFF
j_gene: TRBJ2-1
len: 18
v_gene: TRBV11-2

CDR3aa: CASSLSLAGWNEQFF
j_gene: TRBJ2-1
len: 15
v_gene: TRBV27

CDR3aa: CASSRQASGSSYEQYF
j_gene: TRBJ2-7
len: 16
v_gene: TRBV12-3/TRBV12-4

CDR3aa: CASSYPSLDRDSYEQYF
j_gene: TRBJ2-7
len: 17
v_gene: TRBV6-5

CDR3aa: CSARAGGPASEQFF
j_gene: TRBJ2-1
len: 14
v_gene: TRBV20-1

CDR3aa: CASSLVLGGTDTGELFF
j_gene: TRBJ2-2
len: 17
v_gene: TRBV12-3/TRBV12-4

CDR3aa: CATSDLGGDNQPQHF
j_gene: TRBJ1-5
len: 15
v_gene: TRBV24-1

CDR3aa: CASSFRQREGDTQYF
j_gene: TRBJ2-3
len: 15
v_gene: TRBV12-3/TRBV12-4

CDR3aa: CASSTTTGTLYNEQFF
j_gene: TRBJ2-1
len: 16
v_gene: TRBV5-1